One and the same sample provided the 2 T cell receptor beta chains below, sequenced in a study of human T cells and chemical hapten exposure. This sample's time point: pre-sensitization, week 0. Treatment noted: therapeutic diphenylcyclopropenone sensitization with weekly scalp DPC. Each CDR3 protein gets one entry after TCRdb re-called the RACE reads with MiXCR. This table holds some 84,000 distinct CDR3 sequences, 7.5% to 9.5% found once. Sample: whole blood, taken in connection with sensitization to the hapten diphenylcyclopropenone (DPC). These receptors all stem from a man aged 35 to 55 with alopecia areata. Some clones in this sample may be carry-over from other donors' samples.

The chain uses TRBV6-2 or TRBV6-3 and TRBJ1-1; D perhaps matches TRBD1 (5 bases). Germline values: CDR1 MNHEY, CDR2 SVGEGT. CDR3 size: 16 residues. Trimming shortened V by 6 bases and J by 3 bases, and 20 bases separated the two germline ends. CDR3 in amino acids: CASRNQGGEGHTEAFF. The CDR3, as DNA: TGTGCCAGCAGGAATCAGGGAGGGGAGGGCCACACTGAAGCTTTCTTT.

This clonotype showed up many times. J is TRBJ1-2 and V is TRBV7-2; 11 bases are shared with TRBD1. The CDR3 totals 14 residues. Looked up from germline, CDR1 is SGHTA and CDR2 is FQGNSA. Losses at the gene ends were 4 bases for V and 5 bases for J; bases not matched to a gene: 3. Here the CDR3 DNA reads TGTGCCAGCAGCTCGGACAGGGGGCAGTATGGCTACACCTTC. Translating it yields CASSSDRGQYGYTF.